This T cell receptor beta chain was sequenced during a study of shared clonotypes between healthy human individuals. Study context: CD4 naive cells filled three plates per donor, CD4 memory three, CD8 naive two and CD8 memory one. Overall study results and limits: What naive subsets generally showed was a larger estimated richness than memory subsets showed.

As concerns this clone: The antigen is undetermined.

Libraries were prepared by immunoSEQ multiplex PCR; TCRdb keeps only in-frame clonotypes and omits some of them. The data contain millions of clones, around 93% of them singletons. Terminally differentiated effector memory CD45RA+ cells were excluded by CCR7 positive selection of CD45RO-negative cells. This CDR3 region has 17 residues. The germline V gene has CDR1 SEHNR and CDR2 FQNEAQ (reference sequence). V gave up 6 bases and J gave up 2 bases; unmatched junction bases: 12. The sequenced sample was naive CD8+ T cells from PBMCs. The gene calls are TRBV7-9 and TRBJ2-7; the match to TRBD2 covers 11 bases. The receptor was derived from a man younger than 35 in good health. Some clones in this sample may be carry-over from other donors' samples. CDR3 loop: CASSLSLGTSGTYEQYF. The CDR3 DNA is TGTGCCAGCAGTTTGTCCCTAGGGACTAGCGGCACCTACGAGCAGTACTTC. Looking up the rest from reference TRBV7-9 and TRBJ2-7 gives the full variable domain: DTGVSQNPRHKITKRGQNVTFRCDPISEHNRLYWYRQTLGQGPEFLTYFQNEAQLEKSRLLSDRFSAERPKGSFSTLEIQRTEQGDSAMYLCASSLSLGTSGTYEQYFGPGTRLTVT.